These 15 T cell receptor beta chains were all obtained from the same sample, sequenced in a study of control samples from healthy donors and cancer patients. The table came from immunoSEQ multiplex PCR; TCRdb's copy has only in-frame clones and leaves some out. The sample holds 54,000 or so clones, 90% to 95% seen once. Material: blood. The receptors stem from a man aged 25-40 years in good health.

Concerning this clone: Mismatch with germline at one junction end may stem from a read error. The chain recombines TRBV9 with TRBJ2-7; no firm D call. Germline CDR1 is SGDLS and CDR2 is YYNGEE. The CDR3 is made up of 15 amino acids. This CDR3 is CASNVGLQFRDEQYF. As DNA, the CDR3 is TGTGCCAGCAACGTAGGTCTGCAGTTTAGGGACGAGCAGTACTTC.

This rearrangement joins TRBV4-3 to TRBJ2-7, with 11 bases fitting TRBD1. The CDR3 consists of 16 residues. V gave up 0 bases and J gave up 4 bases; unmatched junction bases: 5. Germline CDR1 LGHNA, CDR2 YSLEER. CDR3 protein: CASSQDAGTGGYEQYF. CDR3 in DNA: TGCGCCAGCAGCCAAGATGCCGGGACAGGGGGTTACGAGCAGTACTTC.

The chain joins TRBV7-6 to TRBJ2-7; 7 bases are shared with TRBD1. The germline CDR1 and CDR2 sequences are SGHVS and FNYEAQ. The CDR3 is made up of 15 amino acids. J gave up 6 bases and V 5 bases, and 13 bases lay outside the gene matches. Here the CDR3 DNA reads TGTGCCAGCAGCCCAATCACAGGGGCCAAAAGCGAGCAGTACTTC. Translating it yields CASSPITGAKSEQYF.

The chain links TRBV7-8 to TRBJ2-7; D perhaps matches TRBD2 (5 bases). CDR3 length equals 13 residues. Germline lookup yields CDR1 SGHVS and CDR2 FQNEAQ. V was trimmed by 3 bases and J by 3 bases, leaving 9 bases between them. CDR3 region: CASSFNGVYEQYF. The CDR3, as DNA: TGTGCCAGCAGCTTTAACGGGGTCTACGAGCAGTACTTC. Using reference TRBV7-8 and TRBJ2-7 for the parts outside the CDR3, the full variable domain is GAGVSQSPRYKVAKRGQDVALRCDPISGHVSLFWYQQALGQGPEFLTYFQNEAQLDKSGLPSDRFFAERPEGSVSTLKIQRTQQEDSAVYLCASSFNGVYEQYFGPGTRLTVT.

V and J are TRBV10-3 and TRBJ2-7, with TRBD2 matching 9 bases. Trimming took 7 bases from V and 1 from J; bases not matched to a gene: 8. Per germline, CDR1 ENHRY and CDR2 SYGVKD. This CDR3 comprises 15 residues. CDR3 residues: CAINNSGRDSYEQYF. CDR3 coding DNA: TGTGCCATCAACAATAGCGGGAGAGATTCCTACGAGCAGTACTTC.

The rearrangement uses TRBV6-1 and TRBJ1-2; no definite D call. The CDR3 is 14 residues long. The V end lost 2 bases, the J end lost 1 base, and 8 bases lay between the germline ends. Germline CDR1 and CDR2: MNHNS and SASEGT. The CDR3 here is CASSEQEINYGYTF. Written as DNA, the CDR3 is TGTGCCAGCAGTGAACAGGAGATTAACTATGGCTACACCTTC.

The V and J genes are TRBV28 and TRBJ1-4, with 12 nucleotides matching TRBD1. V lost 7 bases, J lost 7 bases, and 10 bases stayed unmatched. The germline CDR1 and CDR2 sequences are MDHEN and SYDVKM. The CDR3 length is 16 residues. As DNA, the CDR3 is TGTGCCAGCATCGGGACAGGGGGCGCGTTGGGTGAAAAACTGTTTTTT. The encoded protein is CASIGTGGALGEKLFF.

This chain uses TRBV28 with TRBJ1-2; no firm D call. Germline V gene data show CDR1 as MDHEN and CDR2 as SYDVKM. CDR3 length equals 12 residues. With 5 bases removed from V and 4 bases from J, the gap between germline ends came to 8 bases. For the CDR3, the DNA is TGTGCCAGCAGTCGACGGGGCTATGGCTACACCTTC. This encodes CASSRRGYGYTF.

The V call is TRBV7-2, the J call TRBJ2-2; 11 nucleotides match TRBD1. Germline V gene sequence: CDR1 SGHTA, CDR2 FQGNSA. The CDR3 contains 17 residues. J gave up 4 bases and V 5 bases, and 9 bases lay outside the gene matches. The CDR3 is CASSVDGQGASTGELFF. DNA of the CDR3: TGTGCCAGCAGCGTAGACGGACAGGGGGCGTCCACCGGGGAGCTGTTTTTT.

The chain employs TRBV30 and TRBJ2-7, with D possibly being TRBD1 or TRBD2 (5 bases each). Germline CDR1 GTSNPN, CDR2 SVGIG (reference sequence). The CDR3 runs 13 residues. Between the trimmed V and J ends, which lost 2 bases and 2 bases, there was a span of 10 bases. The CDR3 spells CAWSSGTAYEQYF. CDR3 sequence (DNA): TGTGCCTGGAGTTCAGGGACGGCCTACGAGCAGTACTTC.

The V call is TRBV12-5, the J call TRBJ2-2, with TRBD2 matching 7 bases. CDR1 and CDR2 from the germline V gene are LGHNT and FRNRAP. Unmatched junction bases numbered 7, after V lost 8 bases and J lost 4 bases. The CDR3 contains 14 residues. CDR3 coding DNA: TGTGCTAGTCTCGGGGGAGGGTTCACCGGGGAGCTGTTTTTT. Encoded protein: CASLGGGFTGELFF.

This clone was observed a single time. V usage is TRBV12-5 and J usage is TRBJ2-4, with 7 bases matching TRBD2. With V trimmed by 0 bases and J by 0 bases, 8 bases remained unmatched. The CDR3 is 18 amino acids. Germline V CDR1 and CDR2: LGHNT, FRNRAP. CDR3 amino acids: CASGLVRAGVSAKNIQYF. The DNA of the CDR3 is TGTGCTAGTGGTTTGGTACGGGCGGGAGTGTCAGCCAAAAACATTCAGTACTTC.

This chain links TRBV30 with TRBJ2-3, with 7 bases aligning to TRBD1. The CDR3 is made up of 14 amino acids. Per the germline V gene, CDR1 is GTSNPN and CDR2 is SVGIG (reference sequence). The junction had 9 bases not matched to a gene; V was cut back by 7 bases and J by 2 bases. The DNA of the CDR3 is TGTGCCTCAAACCGGGACAGTGACACAGATACGCAGTATTTT. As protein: CASNRDSDTDTQYF.

CDR3 residues: CASSLDGSYEQYF. The CDR3 DNA is TGTGCCAGCAGCTTGGACGGTTCCTACGAGCAGTACTTC. The chain has TRBV5-5 and TRBJ2-7; D is unresolved. Trimming removed 0 bases from V and 1 base from J, with 5 bases in between. Germline loops: CDR1 SGHKS, CDR2 YYEKEE (reference sequence). CDR3 length: 13 amino acids.

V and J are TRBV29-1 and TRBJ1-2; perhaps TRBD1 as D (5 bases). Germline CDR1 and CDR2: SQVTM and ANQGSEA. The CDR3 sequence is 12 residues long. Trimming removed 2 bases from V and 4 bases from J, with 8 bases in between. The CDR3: CSVETGLYGYTF. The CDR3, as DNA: TGCAGCGTTGAAACAGGACTCTATGGCTACACCTTC.